The entry that follows covers one T cell receptor beta chain sequence. No antigen is known for it. This sample's treatment: oral pan-JAK inhibitor, 5-10 mg twice daily. Lesional scalp tissue (obtained by punch biopsy) and peripheral blood were collected from alopecia areata patients. PBMCs served as the source from which CD4+ and CD8+ T cells were sorted. V was trimmed by 4 bases and J by 0 bases, leaving 13 bases between them. The CDR3 spans 14 residues. Germline assignment: CDR1 SQVTM and CDR2 ANQGSEA. The sample is drawn from a study of CD8+ T cells in alopecia areata. Whole-study context: Among treated patients, severity was scored by affected scalp area percentage. Study-level findings and limits: Higher clonality than in normal scalp was seen in lesional scalp, especially alopecia totalis/universalis.

In each case, RNA was isolated and then reverse transcribed into cDNA as the sequencing template. Clones were sequenced by immunoSEQ multiplex PCR, and TCRdb holds only the in-frame ones, with some missing. The top ten hold around 1.2% of the sample, which has some 190,000 clones, approximately 67% seen once. This chain uses TRBV29-1 with TRBJ2-7; the D gene is possibly TRBD1 (5 bases). The material sequenced was CD4+ T cells sorted from blood, taken around week 46, from a patient treated with tofacitinib. The receptor comes from a human donor with alopecia areata. Here the CDR3 reads CSVAAGPSSYEQYF. Here the CDR3 DNA reads TGCAGCGTTGCGGCAGGGCCGAGCTCCTACGAGCAGTACTTC.